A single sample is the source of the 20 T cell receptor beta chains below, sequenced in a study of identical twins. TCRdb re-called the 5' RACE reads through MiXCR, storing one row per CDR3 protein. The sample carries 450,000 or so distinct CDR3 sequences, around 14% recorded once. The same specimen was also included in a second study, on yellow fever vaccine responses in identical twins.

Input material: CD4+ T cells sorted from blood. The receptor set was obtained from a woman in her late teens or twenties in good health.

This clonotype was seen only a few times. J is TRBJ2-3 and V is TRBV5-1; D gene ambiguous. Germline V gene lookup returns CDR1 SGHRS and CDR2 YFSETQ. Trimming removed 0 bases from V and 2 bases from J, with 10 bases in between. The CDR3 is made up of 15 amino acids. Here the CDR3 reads CASSLASFNTDTQYF. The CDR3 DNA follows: TGCGCCAGCAGCTTGGCCAGCTTTAACACAGATACGCAGTATTTT. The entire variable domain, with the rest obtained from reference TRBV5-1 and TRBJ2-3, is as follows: KAGVTQTPRYLIKTRGQQVTLSCSPISGHRSVSWYQQTPGQGLQFLFEYFSETQRNKGNFPGRFSGRQFSNSRSEMNVSTLELGDSALYLCASSLASFNTDTQYFGPGTRLTVL.

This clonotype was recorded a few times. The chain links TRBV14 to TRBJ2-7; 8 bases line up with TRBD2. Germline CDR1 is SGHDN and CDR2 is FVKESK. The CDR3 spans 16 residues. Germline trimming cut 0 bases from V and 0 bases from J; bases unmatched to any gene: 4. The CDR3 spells CASSQDFLAGSYEQYF. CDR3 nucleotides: TGTGCCAGCAGCCAAGATTTCCTAGCGGGCTCCTACGAGCAGTACTTC.

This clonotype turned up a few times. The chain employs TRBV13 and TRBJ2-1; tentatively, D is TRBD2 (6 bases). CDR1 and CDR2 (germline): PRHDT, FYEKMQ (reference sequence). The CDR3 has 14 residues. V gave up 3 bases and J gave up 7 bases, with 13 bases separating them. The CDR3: CASSFPLAPNEQFF. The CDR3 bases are TGTGCCAGCAGCTTTCCCCTAGCGCCAAATGAGCAGTTCTTC.

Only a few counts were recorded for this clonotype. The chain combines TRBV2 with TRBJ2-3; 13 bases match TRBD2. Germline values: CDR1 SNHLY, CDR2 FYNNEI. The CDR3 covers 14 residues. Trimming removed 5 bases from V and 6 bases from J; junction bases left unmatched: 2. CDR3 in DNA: TGTGCCAGCAGTAAGACTAGCGGGGGGGATACGCAGTATTTT. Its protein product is CASSKTSGGDTQYF.

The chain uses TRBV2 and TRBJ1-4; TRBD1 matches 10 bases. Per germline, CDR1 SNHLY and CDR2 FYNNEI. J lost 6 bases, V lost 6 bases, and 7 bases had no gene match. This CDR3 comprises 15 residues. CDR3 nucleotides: TGTGCCAGCAGCTTGACAGGGGGCCTGGATGAAAAACTGTTTTTT. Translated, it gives CASSLTGGLDEKLFF.

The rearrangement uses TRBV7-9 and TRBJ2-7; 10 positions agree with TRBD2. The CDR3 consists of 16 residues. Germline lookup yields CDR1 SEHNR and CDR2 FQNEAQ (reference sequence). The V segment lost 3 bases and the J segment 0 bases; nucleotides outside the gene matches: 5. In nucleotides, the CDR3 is TGTGCCAGCAGCTTGAAAACTAGCGGGAACTCCTACGAGCAGTACTTC. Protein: CASSLKTSGNSYEQYF.

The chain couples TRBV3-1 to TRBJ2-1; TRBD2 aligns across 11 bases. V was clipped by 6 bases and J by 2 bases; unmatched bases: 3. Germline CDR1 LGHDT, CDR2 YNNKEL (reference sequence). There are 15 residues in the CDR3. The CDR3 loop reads CASRDSGGAYNEQFF. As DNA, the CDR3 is TGTGCCAGCAGAGATAGCGGGGGGGCCTACAATGAGCAGTTCTTC.

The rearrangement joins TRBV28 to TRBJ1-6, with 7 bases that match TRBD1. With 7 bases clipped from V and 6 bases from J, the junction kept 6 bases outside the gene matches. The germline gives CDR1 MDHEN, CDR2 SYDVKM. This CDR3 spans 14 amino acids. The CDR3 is CASTTGQINSPLHF. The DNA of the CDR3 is TGTGCCAGCACCACGGGACAGATTAATTCACCCCTCCACTTT.

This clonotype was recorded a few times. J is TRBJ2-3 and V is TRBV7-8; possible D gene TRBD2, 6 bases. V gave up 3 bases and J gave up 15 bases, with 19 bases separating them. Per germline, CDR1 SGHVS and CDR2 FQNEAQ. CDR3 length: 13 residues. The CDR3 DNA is TGTGCCAGCAGCTTCTCGCCGGAGGGCCCGCGTTATTTT. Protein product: CASSFSPEGPRYF.

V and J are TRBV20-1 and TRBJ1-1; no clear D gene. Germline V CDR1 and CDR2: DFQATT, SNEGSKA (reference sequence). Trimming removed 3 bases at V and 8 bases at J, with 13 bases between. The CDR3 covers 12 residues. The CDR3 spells CSASTDPGEAFF. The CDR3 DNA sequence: TGCAGTGCTAGTACAGACCCGGGGGAAGCTTTCTTT.

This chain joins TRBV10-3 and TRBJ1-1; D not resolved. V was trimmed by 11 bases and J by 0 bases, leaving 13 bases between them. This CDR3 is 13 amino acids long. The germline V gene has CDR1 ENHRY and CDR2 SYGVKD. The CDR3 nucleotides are TGTGCCGCAACGCCAGGCTTGAACACTGAAGCTTTCTTT. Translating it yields CAATPGLNTEAFF.

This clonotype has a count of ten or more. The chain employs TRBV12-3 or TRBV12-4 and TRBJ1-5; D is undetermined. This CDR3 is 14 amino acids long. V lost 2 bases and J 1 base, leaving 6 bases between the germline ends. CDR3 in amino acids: CASSLRESNQPQHF. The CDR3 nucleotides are TGTGCCAGCAGTTTACGAGAAAGCAATCAGCCCCAGCATTTT.

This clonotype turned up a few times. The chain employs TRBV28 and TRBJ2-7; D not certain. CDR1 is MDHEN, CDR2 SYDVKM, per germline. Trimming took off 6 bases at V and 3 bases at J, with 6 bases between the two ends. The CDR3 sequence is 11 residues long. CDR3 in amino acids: CASRIDYEQYF. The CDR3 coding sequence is TGTGCCAGCAGGATTGACTACGAGCAGTACTTC.

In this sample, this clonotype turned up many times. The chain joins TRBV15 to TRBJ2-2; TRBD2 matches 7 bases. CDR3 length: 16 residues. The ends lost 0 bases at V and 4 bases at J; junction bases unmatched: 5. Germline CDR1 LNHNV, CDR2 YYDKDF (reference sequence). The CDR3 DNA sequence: TGTGCCACCAGCAGAGATTTGGGGAGGGGCACCGGGGAGCTGTTTTTT. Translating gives CATSRDLGRGTGELFF.

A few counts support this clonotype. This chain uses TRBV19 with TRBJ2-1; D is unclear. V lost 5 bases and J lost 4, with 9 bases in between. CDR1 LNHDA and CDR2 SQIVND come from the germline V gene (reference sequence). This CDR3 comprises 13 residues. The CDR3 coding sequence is TGTGCCAGTAGTGATACAGTGTACAATGAGCAGTTCTTC. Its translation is CASSDTVYNEQFF.

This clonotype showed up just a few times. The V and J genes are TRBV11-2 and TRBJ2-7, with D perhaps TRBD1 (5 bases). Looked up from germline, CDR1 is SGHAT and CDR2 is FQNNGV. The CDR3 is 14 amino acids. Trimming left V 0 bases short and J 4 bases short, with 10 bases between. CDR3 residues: CASSLDSAGYEQYF. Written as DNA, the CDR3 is TGTGCCAGCAGCTTAGATTCGGCAGGGTACGAGCAGTACTTC.

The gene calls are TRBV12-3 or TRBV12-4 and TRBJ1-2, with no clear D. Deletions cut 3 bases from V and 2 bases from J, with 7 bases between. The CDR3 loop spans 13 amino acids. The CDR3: CASSFGQNYGYTF. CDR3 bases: TGTGCCAGCAGTTTTGGGCAGAACTATGGCTACACCTTC.

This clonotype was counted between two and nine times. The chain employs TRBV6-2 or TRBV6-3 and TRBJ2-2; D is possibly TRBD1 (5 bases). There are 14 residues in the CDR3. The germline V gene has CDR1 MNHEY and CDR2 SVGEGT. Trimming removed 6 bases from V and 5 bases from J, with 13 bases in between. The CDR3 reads CASRDTTGTGELFF. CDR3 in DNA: TGTGCCAGCAGGGACACAACGGGTACCGGGGAGCTGTTTTTT.

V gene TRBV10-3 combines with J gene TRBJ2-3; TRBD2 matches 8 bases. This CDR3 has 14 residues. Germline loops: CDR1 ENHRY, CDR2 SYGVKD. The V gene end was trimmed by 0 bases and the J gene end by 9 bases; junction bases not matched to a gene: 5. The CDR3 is CAISESPGGQTQYF. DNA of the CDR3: TGTGCCATCAGTGAGTCGCCGGGGGGGCAAACGCAGTATTTT.

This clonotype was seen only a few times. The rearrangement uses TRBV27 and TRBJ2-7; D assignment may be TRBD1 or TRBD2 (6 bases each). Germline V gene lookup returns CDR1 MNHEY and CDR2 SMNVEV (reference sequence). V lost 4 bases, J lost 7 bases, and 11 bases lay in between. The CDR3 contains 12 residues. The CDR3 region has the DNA TGTGCCAGCAGTTCGGGGGCTCTTGAGCAGTACTTC. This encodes CASSSGALEQYF.